The 12 T cell receptor beta chains below all came from one sample that was sequenced in a study of blood T cell repertoires in COVID-19. Clones were read by immunoSEQ multiplex PCR, and TCRdb kept only the in-frame ones, dropping some. This repertoire shows 250,000 or so clones, over 80% found once; its top ten account for about 3.5%. The sequenced material came from PBMCs or T cells enriched from blood (not recorded which). The receptors come from a woman in her 30s who had been exposed to COVID-19.

The chain links TRBV7-3 to TRBJ2-1; no clear D gene. The germline gives CDR1 SGHTA, CDR2 FQGTGA. The V end was cut by 4 bases, the J end by 5 bases, with 9 bases between. The length of the CDR3 is 13 residues. The DNA of the CDR3 is TGTGCCAGCAGCTCCCCTCCGGACAATGAGCAGTTCTTC. Amino acid sequence: CASSSPPDNEQFF.

The V call is TRBV11-2, the J call TRBJ2-7, with 7 bases fitting TRBD2. Germline-derived CDR1 and CDR2 are SGHAT and FQNNGV. V shed 4 bases, J shed 3 bases, and the junction held 12 bases outside the gene matches. CDR3 length: 16 residues. CDR3 region: CASSWGGGRPSYEQYF. The CDR3, as DNA: TGTGCCAGCAGCTGGGGGGGTGGGAGGCCGAGCTACGAGCAGTACTTC. Variable domain in full (rest from reference TRBV11-2 and TRBJ2-7): EAGVAQSPRYKIIEKRQSVAFWCNPISGHATLYWYQQILGQGPKLLIQFQNNGVVDDSQLPKDRFSAERLKGVDSTLKIQPAKLEDSAVYLCASSWGGGRPSYEQYFGPGTRLTVT.

The chain links TRBV9 to TRBJ1-3; D is undetermined. This CDR3 has 12 amino acids. Germline V lookup: CDR1 SGDLS, CDR2 YYNGEE. V shed 4 bases and J shed 4 bases, with 6 bases lying between them. The CDR3 DNA follows: TGTGCCAGCAGCAGGAGAGGAAACACCATATATTTT. Translation gives CASSRRGNTIYF.

The chain is built from TRBV25-1 and TRBJ2-7; D is perhaps TRBD1 (6 bases). This CDR3 is 13 amino acids long. V lost 3 bases, J lost 5 bases, and 11 bases lay in between. Germline V gives CDR1 MGHDK, CDR2 SYGVNS. This CDR3 reads CASSEAGANEQYF. The DNA of the CDR3 is TGTGCCAGCAGTGAGGCAGGGGCTAACGAGCAGTACTTC.

The J gene is TRBJ1-1, the V gene TRBV11-1, with D unresolved. The germline V gene encodes CDR1 SGHAT and CDR2 FQDESV (reference sequence). CDR3 length: 11 amino acids. The ends were cut back, 6 bases at V and 0 bases at J, with 2 bases in the middle. In DNA form, the CDR3 reads TGTGCCAGCAGTATGAACACTGAAGCTTTCTTT. Protein sequence: CASSMNTEAFF.

The DNA for the CDR3 is TGTGCCAGCAGCTTGGATTGGGGGGGCCCCTCTGGAAACACCATATATTTT. The encoded protein is CASSLDWGGPSGNTIYF. V and J are TRBV5-5 and TRBJ1-3, with D possibly TRBD1 on 6 matching bases. The V end lost 0 bases, the J end lost 0 bases, and 13 bases lay between the germline ends. The germline V gene has CDR1 SGHKS and CDR2 YYEKEE (reference sequence). CDR3 length: 17 residues.

The chain couples TRBV11-2 to TRBJ1-6, with 7 bases fitting TRBD1. The CDR3 consists of 17 residues. Germline assignment: CDR1 SGHAT and CDR2 FQNNGV. The trim removed 0 bases at V and 5 bases at J, leaving 7 bases unmatched. This CDR3 is CASSLDRDRANNSPLHF. Written as DNA, the CDR3 is TGTGCCAGCAGCTTAGATCGCGACAGGGCCAATAATTCACCCCTCCACTTT. Full variable domain (rest looked up from reference TRBV11-2 and TRBJ1-6): EAGVAQSPRYKIIEKRQSVAFWCNPISGHATLYWYQQILGQGPKLLIQFQNNGVVDDSQLPKDRFSAERLKGVDSTLKIQPAKLEDSAVYLCASSLDRDRANNSPLHFGNGTRLTVT.

V and J are TRBV18 and TRBJ2-1; D might be TRBD1 (6 bases). Germline CDR1 reads KGHSH; CDR2 reads LQKENI. The V gene lost 1 base and the J gene lost 5 bases, with 9 bases spanning the gap. The CDR3 is made up of 14 amino acids. The CDR3 is CASSPLAGDNEQFF. The CDR3 DNA reads as TGTGCCAGCTCACCACTGGCAGGGGACAATGAGCAGTTCTTC.

The V call is TRBV13, the J call TRBJ1-6, with a possible D match to TRBD1 (5 bases). The germline V and J ends were trimmed by 2 bases and 9 bases, with 11 bases remaining between them. The germline CDR1 and CDR2 sequences are PRHDT and FYEKMQ (reference sequence). CDR3 length equals 14 residues. The DNA of the CDR3 is TGTGCCAGCAGCTTACAGGGTTTTCCTTCACCCCTCCACTTT. Its translation is CASSLQGFPSPLHF. Combining the CDR3 with reference TRBV13 and TRBJ1-6 gives the whole variable domain AAGVIQSPRHLIKEKRETATLKCYPIPRHDTVYWYQQGPGQDPQFLISFYEKMQSDKGSIPDRFSAQQFSDYHSELNMSSLELGDSALYFCASSLQGFPSPLHFGNGTRLTVT.

The CDR3: CASSQDLIGYTF. The CDR3 DNA reads TGCGCCAGCAGCCAAGATTTAATCGGCTACACCTTC. This sequence joins TRBV4-1 and TRBJ1-2; D is undetermined. This CDR3 spans 12 amino acids. Between the trimmed V and J ends, which lost 0 bases and 8 bases, there was a span of 7 bases. From germline, CDR1 is MGHRA and CDR2 YSYEKL.

The rearrangement uses TRBV4-1 and TRBJ2-3, with 8 bases matching TRBD2. Germline assignment: CDR1 MGHRA and CDR2 YSYEKL. J was trimmed by 1 base and V by 2 bases; bases with no gene match: 8. This CDR3 has 17 amino acids. The CDR3 bases are TGCGCCAGCAGCCAATGGTCAGCGGGAGAGGGCACAGATACGCAGTATTTT. Encoded protein: CASSQWSAGEGTDTQYF.

V usage is TRBV6-1 and J usage is TRBJ1-2; D possibly corresponds to TRBD1 (5 bases). Germline lookup yields CDR1 MNHNS and CDR2 SASEGT. The V and J ends lost 1 base and 5 bases respectively, with 11 bases between them. This CDR3 comprises 14 residues. CDR3 nucleotides: TGTGCCAGCAGTGAAGGGAGGGGTTGGTATGGCTACACCTTC. It encodes CASSEGRGWYGYTF.